This is a list of T cell receptor beta chains from one sample in a study of molecular identifiers for immune sequencing clone quantification. TCRdb fed the PCR reads into MiXCR, producing one record per CDR3 protein. The sample lists about 320,000 distinct CDR3 sequences, about a fifth occurring once. Sample: naive CD8+ T cells from blood, with Jurkat cell RNA spiked in. The receptors were sampled from a human donor in good health. Some libraries in this study had Jurkat cell RNA spiked in. Each CDR3 is given with its conserved first and last residue. The order of the fields is J gene, D gene, clone size, V gene, CDR3 protein, CDR3 DNA. D genes are given only for firm matches. Size is omitted from some rows. Given values are once, few, many or a class for expanded clones.

j_call: TRBJ2-3
d_call: -
clone_size: few
v_call: TRBV15
cdr3_aa: CATSGGTLGTDTQYF
cdr3_nt: TGTGCCACCAGCGGCGGGACCTTGGGCACAGATACGCAGTATTTT

j_call: TRBJ2-7
d_call: -
clone_size: many
v_call: TRBV6-5
cdr3_aa: CASSYGTTREQYF
cdr3_nt: TGTGCCAGCAGTTACGGGACCACCCGGGAGCAGTACTTC

j_call: TRBJ2-1
d_call: TRBD2
clone_size: many
v_call: TRBV7-6
cdr3_aa: CASSFGLAAVEGKFF
cdr3_nt: TGTGCCAGCAGCTTTGGACTAGCCGCCGTCGAGGGGAAGTTCTTC

j_call: TRBJ2-3
d_call: TRBD2
clone_size: few
v_call: TRBV12-3/TRBV12-4
cdr3_aa: CASSLHLAGGTDTQYF
cdr3_nt: TGTGCCAGCAGTTTACATCTAGCGGGGGGCACAGATACGCAGTATTTT

j_call: TRBJ2-7
d_call: TRBD2
clone_size: many
v_call: TRBV4-3
cdr3_aa: CASSQEASGAYEQYF
cdr3_nt: TGCGCCAGCAGCCAAGAAGCTAGCGGGGCCTACGAGCAGTACTTC

j_call: TRBJ2-2
d_call: -
clone_size: many
v_call: TRBV5-4
cdr3_aa: CASSGIDTGELFF
cdr3_nt: TGTGCCAGCAGCGGAATAGACACCGGGGAGCTGTTTTTT

j_call: TRBJ2-4
d_call: -
clone_size: many
v_call: TRBV6-6
cdr3_aa: CASSFDWPSSKKGDIQYF
cdr3_nt: TGTGCCAGCAGTTTTGACTGGCCTAGCTCCAAAAAGGGGGACATTCAGTACTTC

j_call: TRBJ2-3
d_call: -
clone_size: few
v_call: TRBV14
cdr3_aa: CASSLWEITDTQYF
cdr3_nt: TGTGCCAGCAGCCTGTGGGAAATCACAGATACGCAGTATTTT

j_call: TRBJ2-1
d_call: TRBD2
clone_size: -
v_call: TRBV7-2
cdr3_aa: CASSLVASGYNEQFF
cdr3_nt: TGTGCCAGCAGCTTAGTTGCTAGCGGCTACAATGAGCAGTTCTTC

j_call: TRBJ2-2
d_call: -
clone_size: many
v_call: TRBV2
cdr3_aa: CASKSFRDEGYTGELFF
cdr3_nt: TGTGCCAGCAAAAGCTTCCGGGATGAAGGGTACACCGGGGAGCTGTTTTTT

j_call: TRBJ2-1
d_call: -
clone_size: -
v_call: TRBV27
cdr3_aa: CASSGEDNEQFF
cdr3_nt: TGTGCCAGTAGCGGAGAGGACAATGAGCAGTTCTTC

j_call: TRBJ1-2
d_call: -
clone_size: many
v_call: TRBV20-1
cdr3_aa: CSARSTEVNYGYTF
cdr3_nt: TGCAGTGCTAGATCGACAGAAGTTAACTATGGCTACACCTTC

j_call: TRBJ2-3
d_call: TRBD2
clone_size: -
v_call: TRBV7-9
cdr3_aa: CASSFSGSVGDTQYF
cdr3_nt: TGTGCCAGCAGCTTTAGCGGGAGTGTTGGAGATACGCAGTATTTT

j_call: TRBJ1-1
d_call: -
clone_size: many
v_call: TRBV4-3
cdr3_aa: CASSQDRGTKNTEAFF
cdr3_nt: TGCGCCAGCAGCCAAGATAGGGGGACAAAGAACACTGAAGCTTTCTTT

j_call: TRBJ2-7
d_call: -
clone_size: many
v_call: TRBV12-3/TRBV12-4
cdr3_aa: CASTLPDRDPSYEQYF
cdr3_nt: TGTGCCAGCACCCTCCCCGATAGGGACCCCTCCTACGAGCAGTACTTC

j_call: TRBJ2-3
d_call: TRBD2
clone_size: many
v_call: TRBV7-9
cdr3_aa: CASSLLLAGKDTQYF
cdr3_nt: TGTGCCAGCAGCTTACTACTAGCGGGAAAAGATACGCAGTATTTT

j_call: TRBJ2-1
d_call: TRBD2
clone_size: many
v_call: TRBV7-9
cdr3_aa: CASSQERDSYNEQFF
cdr3_nt: TGTGCCAGCAGCCAAGAGCGGGACTCCTACAATGAGCAGTTCTTC

j_call: TRBJ2-1
d_call: -
clone_size: many
v_call: TRBV7-2
cdr3_aa: CASSPLANEQFF
cdr3_nt: TGTGCCAGCAGCCCACTAGCTAATGAGCAGTTCTTC

j_call: TRBJ2-5
d_call: -
clone_size: few
v_call: TRBV21-1
cdr3_aa: CASSKLAGETQYF
cdr3_nt: TGTGCCAGCAGCAAACTTGCGGGGGAGACCCAGTACTTC

j_call: TRBJ2-5
d_call: -
clone_size: -
v_call: TRBV7-3
cdr3_aa: CASSLRGFQETQYF
cdr3_nt: TGTGCCAGCAGCTTACGGGGTTTCCAAGAGACCCAGTACTTC

j_call: TRBJ2-3
d_call: -
clone_size: many
v_call: TRBV21-1
cdr3_aa: CASSKEGERSGGTDTQYF
cdr3_nt: TGTGCCAGCAGCAAAGAGGGTGAGAGGAGCGGGGGCACAGATACGCAGTATTTT

j_call: TRBJ1-1
d_call: -
clone_size: many
v_call: TRBV4-1
cdr3_aa: CASSLKTGGSEAFF
cdr3_nt: TGCGCCAGCAGCCTCAAAACTGGAGGAAGCGAAGCTTTCTTT

j_call: TRBJ2-2
d_call: -
clone_size: few
v_call: TRBV7-9
cdr3_aa: CASSPQGSNTGELFF
cdr3_nt: TGTGCCAGCAGCCCCCAGGGCTCGAACACCGGGGAGCTGTTTTTT

j_call: TRBJ1-1
d_call: -
clone_size: -
v_call: TRBV29-1
cdr3_aa: CSVVGREGNTEAFF
cdr3_nt: TGCAGCGTTGTCGGCAGGGAAGGGAACACTGAAGCTTTCTTT

j_call: TRBJ2-7
d_call: TRBD1
clone_size: -
v_call: TRBV10-3
cdr3_aa: CAISESGQGAWYEQYF
cdr3_nt: TGTGCCATCAGTGAGTCGGGACAGGGGGCTTGGTACGAGCAGTACTTC

j_call: TRBJ2-7
d_call: -
clone_size: many
v_call: TRBV28
cdr3_aa: CASSPSLGADEQYF
cdr3_nt: TGTGCCAGCAGTCCCTCTTTAGGGGCAGACGAGCAGTACTTC

j_call: TRBJ1-6
d_call: -
clone_size: many
v_call: TRBV13
cdr3_aa: CASSVGGSNSPLHF
cdr3_nt: TGTGCCAGCAGCGTCGGGGGTAGTAATTCACCCCTCCACTTT

j_call: TRBJ2-5
d_call: TRBD1
clone_size: few
v_call: TRBV11-2
cdr3_aa: CASSLVGTGPPETQYF
cdr3_nt: TGTGCCAGCAGCTTAGTCGGGACAGGGCCCCCAGAGACCCAGTACTTC